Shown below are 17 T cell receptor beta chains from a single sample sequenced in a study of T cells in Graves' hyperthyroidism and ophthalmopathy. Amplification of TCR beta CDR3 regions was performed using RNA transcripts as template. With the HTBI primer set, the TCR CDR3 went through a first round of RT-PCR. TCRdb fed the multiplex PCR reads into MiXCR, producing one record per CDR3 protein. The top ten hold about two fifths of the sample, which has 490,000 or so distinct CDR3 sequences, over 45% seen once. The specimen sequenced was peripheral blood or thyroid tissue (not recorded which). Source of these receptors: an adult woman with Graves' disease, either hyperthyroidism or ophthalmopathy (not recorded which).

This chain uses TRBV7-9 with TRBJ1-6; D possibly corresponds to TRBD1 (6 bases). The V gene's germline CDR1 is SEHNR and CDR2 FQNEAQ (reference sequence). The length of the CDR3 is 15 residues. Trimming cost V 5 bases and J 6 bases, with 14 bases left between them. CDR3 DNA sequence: TGTGCCAGCAGCCCATACAGGACAGCTAATTCACCCCTCCACTTT. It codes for CASSPYRTANSPLHF. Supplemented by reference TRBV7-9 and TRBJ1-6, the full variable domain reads DTGVSQNPRHKITKRGQNVTFRCDPISEHNRLYWYRQTLGQGPEFLTYFQNEAQLEKSRLLSDRFSAERPKGSFSTLEIQRTEQGDSAMYLCASSPYRTANSPLHFGNGTRLTVT.

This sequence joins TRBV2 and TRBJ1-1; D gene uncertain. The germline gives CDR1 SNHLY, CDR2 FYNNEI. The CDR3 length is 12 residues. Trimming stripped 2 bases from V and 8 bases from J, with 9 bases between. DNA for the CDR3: TGTGCCAGCAGTGAACCCCCCTCGGAAGCTTTCTTT. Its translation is CASSEPPSEAFF.

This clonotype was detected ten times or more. This chain's CDR3 is CASSYSKGDQPQHF. As DNA, the CDR3 is TGTGCCAGCAGTTACTCCAAGGGGGATCAGCCCCAGCATTTT. The chain has TRBV6-5 and TRBJ1-5; D might be TRBD1 (6 bases). Germline V gene lookup returns CDR1 MNHEY and CDR2 SVGAGI. This CDR3 region has 14 residues. Trimming shortened V by 0 bases and J by 5 bases, and 8 bases separated the two germline ends.

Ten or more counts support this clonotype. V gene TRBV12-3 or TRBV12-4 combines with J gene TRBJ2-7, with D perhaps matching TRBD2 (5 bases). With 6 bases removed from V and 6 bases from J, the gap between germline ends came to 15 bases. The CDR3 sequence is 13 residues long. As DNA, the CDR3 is TGTGCCAGCAGGTCGACCGGGGAAGGCGAGCAGTACTTC. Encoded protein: CASRSTGEGEQYF.

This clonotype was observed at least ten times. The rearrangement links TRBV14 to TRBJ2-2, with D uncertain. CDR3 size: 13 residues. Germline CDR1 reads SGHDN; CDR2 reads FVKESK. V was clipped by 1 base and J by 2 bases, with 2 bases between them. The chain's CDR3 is CASSQVNTGELFF. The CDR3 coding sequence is TGTGCCAGCAGCCAAGTAAACACCGGGGAGCTGTTTTTT.

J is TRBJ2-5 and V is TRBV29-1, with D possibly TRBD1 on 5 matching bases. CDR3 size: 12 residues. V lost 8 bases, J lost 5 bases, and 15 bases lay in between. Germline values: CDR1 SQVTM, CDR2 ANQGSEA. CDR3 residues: CSPSLGPETQYF. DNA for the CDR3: TGCAGCCCCTCCCTGGGGCCGGAGACCCAGTACTTC.

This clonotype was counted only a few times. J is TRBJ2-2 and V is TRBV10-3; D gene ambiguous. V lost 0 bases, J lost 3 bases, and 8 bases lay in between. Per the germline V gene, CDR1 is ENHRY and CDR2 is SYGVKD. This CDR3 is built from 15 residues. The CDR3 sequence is CAISESRQDTGELFF. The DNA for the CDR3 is TGTGCCATCAGTGAGTCGAGGCAGGACACCGGGGAGCTGTTTTTT.

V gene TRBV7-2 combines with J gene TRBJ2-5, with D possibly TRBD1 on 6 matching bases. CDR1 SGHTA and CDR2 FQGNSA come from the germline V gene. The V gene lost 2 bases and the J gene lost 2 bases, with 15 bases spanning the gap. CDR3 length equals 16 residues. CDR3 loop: CASSLRIGTQQETQYF. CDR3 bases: TGTGCCAGCAGCTTAAGGATCGGGACACAACAAGAGACCCAGTACTTC.

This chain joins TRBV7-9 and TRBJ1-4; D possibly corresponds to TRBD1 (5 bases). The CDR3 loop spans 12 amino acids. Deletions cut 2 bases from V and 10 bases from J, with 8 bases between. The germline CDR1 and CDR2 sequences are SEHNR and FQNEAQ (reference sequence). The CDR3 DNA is TGTGCCAGCAGCTTACAGGGAGGAAAACTGTTTTTT. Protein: CASSLQGGKLFF.

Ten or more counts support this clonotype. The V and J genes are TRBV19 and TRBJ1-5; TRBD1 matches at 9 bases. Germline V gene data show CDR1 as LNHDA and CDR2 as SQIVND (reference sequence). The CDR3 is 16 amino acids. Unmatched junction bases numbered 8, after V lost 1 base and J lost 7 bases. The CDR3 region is CASSIAGGTGWQPQHF. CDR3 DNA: TGTGCCAGTAGTATAGCCGGAGGGACAGGGTGGCAGCCCCAGCATTTT.

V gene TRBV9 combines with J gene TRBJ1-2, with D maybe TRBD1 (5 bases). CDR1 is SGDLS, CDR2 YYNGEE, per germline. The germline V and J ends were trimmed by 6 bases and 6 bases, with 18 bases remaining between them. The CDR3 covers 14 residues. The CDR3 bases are TGTGCCAGCACCGCCCAATTGGGGGACGATGGCTACACCTTC. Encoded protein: CASTAQLGDDGYTF.

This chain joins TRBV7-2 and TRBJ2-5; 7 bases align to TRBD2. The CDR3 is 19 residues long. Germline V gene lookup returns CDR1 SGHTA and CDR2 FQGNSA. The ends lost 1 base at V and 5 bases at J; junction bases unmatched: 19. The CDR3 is CASSLGPHLAAYSYETQYF. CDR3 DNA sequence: TGTGCCAGCAGCTTAGGACCCCATCTAGCGGCGTATTCCTACGAGACCCAGTACTTC.

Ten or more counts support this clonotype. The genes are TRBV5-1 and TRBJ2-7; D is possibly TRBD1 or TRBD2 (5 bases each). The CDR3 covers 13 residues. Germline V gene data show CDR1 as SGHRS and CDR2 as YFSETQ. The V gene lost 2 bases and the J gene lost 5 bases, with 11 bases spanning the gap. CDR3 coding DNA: TGCGCCAGCAGCTTCGACAGAGGGAACGAGCAGTACTTC. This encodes CASSFDRGNEQYF.

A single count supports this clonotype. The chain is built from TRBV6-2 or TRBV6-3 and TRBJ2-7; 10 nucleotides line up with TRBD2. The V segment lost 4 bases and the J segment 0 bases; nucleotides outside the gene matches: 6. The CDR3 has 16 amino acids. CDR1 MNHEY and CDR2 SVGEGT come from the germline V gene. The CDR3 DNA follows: TGTGCCAGCAGTTTGGAACTAGCGGGGCTCTCCTACGAGCAGTACTTC. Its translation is CASSLELAGLSYEQYF.

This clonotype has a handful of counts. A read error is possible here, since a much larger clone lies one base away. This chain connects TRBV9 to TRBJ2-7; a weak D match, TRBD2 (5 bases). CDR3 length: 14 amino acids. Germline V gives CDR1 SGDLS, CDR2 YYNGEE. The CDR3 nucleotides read TGTGCCAGCAGCCCTGACTACTTATCCTACGGGCAGTACTTC. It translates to CASSPDYLSYGQYF.

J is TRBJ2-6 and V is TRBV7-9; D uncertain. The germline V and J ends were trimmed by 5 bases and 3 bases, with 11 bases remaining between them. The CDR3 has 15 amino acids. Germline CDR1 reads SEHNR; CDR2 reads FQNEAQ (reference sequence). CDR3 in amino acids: CASSPAGFGANVLTF. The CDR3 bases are TGTGCCAGCAGCCCCGCCGGGTTTGGGGCCAACGTCCTGACTTTC.

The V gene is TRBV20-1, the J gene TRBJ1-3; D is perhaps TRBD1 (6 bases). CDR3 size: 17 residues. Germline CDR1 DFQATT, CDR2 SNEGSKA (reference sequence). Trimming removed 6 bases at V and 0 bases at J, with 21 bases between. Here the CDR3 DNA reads TGCAGTGCGGTCGAGGGGGGGTCCCAATTCTCTGGAAACACCATATATTTT. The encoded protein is CSAVEGGSQFSGNTIYF.